This TCR beta chain was captured in a study of cytomegalovirus exposure and HLA in healthy donors. About this clone: The junction differs from germline at one of its ends, possibly a read error.

Healthy bone marrow donors made up the cohort. When sampled, the donors appeared nominally healthy, though they likely had unrecorded immune exposures. This PCR relied on a set of 60 Vbeta primers and 13 Jbeta primers. Sequencing used immunoSEQ multiplex PCR; TCRdb keeps in-frame clones, though not all of them. The repertoire table contains about 110,000 clones. The TCR originated in a man in his late teens or twenties in good health and CMV-seronegative. Specimen: PBMCs.

CDR3 loop: CASSFFQGQEAQYF. For the CDR3, the DNA is TGTGCCAGCAGCTTCTTCCAGGGGCAAGAGGCCCAGTACTTC. This sequence joins TRBV7-9 and TRBJ2-5, with TRBD1 as a possible D gene (6 bases). CDR1 and CDR2 from the germline V gene are SEHNR and FQNEAQ (reference sequence). This CDR3 comprises 14 residues.